The 17 T cell receptor beta chains given below trace back to one sample, sequenced in a study of OX40 agonist ivuxolimab in advanced cancers. Data came from immunoSEQ multiplex PCR; TCRdb stores just in-frame clones and leaves some out. The data hold 77,000 or so clones, with about 93% observed a single time. Sequenced material: CD4+ or CD8+ T cells sorted from blood, taken in a trial of the OX40 agonist ivuxolimab. These TCRs come from an adult with an advanced solid tumor such as melanoma, head and neck, liver or kidney cancer.

In its sample, this clone was seen once. The V gene is TRBV9, the J gene TRBJ1-5; TRBD1 might be the D (5 bases). This CDR3 is 13 amino acids long. V was pared by 4 bases and J by 5 bases, with 10 bases between. Germline V gene data show CDR1 as SGDLS and CDR2 as YYNGEE. CDR3 nucleotide sequence: TGTGCCAGCAGCCCGGACACCGATCAGCCCCAGCATTTT. It encodes CASSPDTDQPQHF. Full variable domain (outside the CDR3, taken from reference TRBV9 and TRBJ1-5): DSGVTQTPKHLITATGQRVTLRCSPRSGDLSVYWYQQSLDQGLQFLIQYYNGEERAKGNILERFSAQQFPDLHSELNLSSLELGDSALYFCASSPDTDQPQHFGDGTRLSIL.

The genes are TRBV7-2 and TRBJ2-3; 8 nucleotides line up with TRBD1. CDR1 is SGHTA and CDR2 is FQGNSA in the germline V gene. The ends lost 5 bases at V and 3 bases at J; junction bases unmatched: 7. This CDR3 spans 15 amino acids. The CDR3 loop is CASSATGVVTDTQYF. The CDR3 DNA reads as TGTGCCAGCAGCGCGACAGGGGTAGTTACAGATACGCAGTATTTT.

This CDR3 reads CASSPRGPDRPGNTIYF. DNA of the CDR3: TGTGCCAGCAGCCCAAGAGGACCGGACCGCCCTGGAAACACCATATATTTT. The chain carries TRBV7-2 and TRBJ1-3; no definite D call. The CDR3 covers 17 residues. Germline-derived CDR1 and CDR2 are SGHTA and FQGNSA. V was trimmed by 5 bases and J by 2 bases, leaving 19 bases between them.

This chain joins TRBV19 and TRBJ1-5; D unclear. Germline V gene data show CDR1 as LNHDA and CDR2 as SQIVND (reference sequence). Trimming shortened V by 1 base and J by 0 bases, and 4 bases separated the two germline ends. This CDR3 spans 14 amino acids. The CDR3 DNA reads as TGTGCCAGTAGTATAGCCGGTAGCAATCAGCCCCAGCATTTT. Translated, it gives CASSIAGSNQPQHF.

The CDR3 DNA reads as TGTGCCAGCAGCTTAGGCGCCCTTGGAGGCGGAAACACCATATATTTT. It codes for CASSLGALGGGNTIYF. The rearrangement joins TRBV13 to TRBJ1-3; the D is unclear. The germline V gene has CDR1 PRHDT and CDR2 FYEKMQ (reference sequence). Between the trimmed V and J ends, which lost 0 bases and 4 bases, there was a span of 13 bases. This CDR3 region has 16 residues.

The chain recombines TRBV5-1 with TRBJ2-5; possible D gene TRBD2, 5 bases. The germline CDR1 and CDR2 sequences are SGHRS and YFSETQ. The V gene lost 4 bases and the J gene lost 4 bases, with 14 bases spanning the gap. This CDR3 contains 14 residues. The CDR3 sequence is CASSNMGAVETQYF. CDR3 nucleotide sequence: TGCGCCAGCAGCAACATGGGAGCGGTAGAGACCCAGTACTTC.

The J gene is TRBJ1-1, the V gene TRBV5-4; D remains ambiguous. The CDR3 totals 12 residues. Trimming removed 3 bases from V and 3 bases from J, with 6 bases in between. Germline V gene sequence: CDR1 SGHNT, CDR2 YYREEE (reference sequence). The CDR3 DNA follows: TGTGCCAGCAGCTCCGAATACACTGAAGCTTTCTTT. Its translation is CASSSEYTEAFF.

In its sample, this clone was seen once. This rearrangement joins TRBV7-9 to TRBJ1-1; D is perhaps TRBD1 (6 bases). This CDR3 is built from 13 residues. V lost 3 bases to trimming and J lost 4 bases, with 9 bases between them. From germline, CDR1 is SEHNR and CDR2 FQNEAQ (reference sequence). CDR3 loop: CASSFGGPTEAFF. The CDR3 DNA reads as TGTGCCAGCAGCTTTGGGGGCCCCACTGAAGCTTTCTTT. The complete variable domain, with remaining parts taken from reference TRBV7-9 and TRBJ1-1, reads DTGVSQNPRHKITKRGQNVTFRCDPISEHNRLYWYRQTLGQGPEFLTYFQNEAQLEKSRLLSDRFSAERPKGSFSTLEIQRTEQGDSAMYLCASSFGGPTEAFFGQGTRLTVV.

The chain joins TRBV19 to TRBJ2-2; D is perhaps TRBD2 (6 bases). Between the trimmed V and J ends, which lost 8 bases and 2 bases, there was a span of 18 bases. This CDR3 region has 16 residues. The germline gives CDR1 LNHDA, CDR2 SQIVND (reference sequence). The CDR3 loop reads CASYPGGRGNTGELFF. In nucleotides, the CDR3 is TGTGCCAGTTACCCCGGGGGAAGGGGTAACACCGGGGAGCTGTTTTTT.

The V and J genes are TRBV5-1 and TRBJ2-5, with D maybe TRBD1 (7 bases). Germline CDR1 and CDR2: SGHRS and YFSETQ. The V end lost 4 bases, the J end lost 1 base, and 11 bases lay between the germline ends. This CDR3 has 14 residues. CDR3 region: CASSAQGGQETQYF. The CDR3 region has the DNA TGCGCCAGCAGCGCTCAGGGGGGCCAAGAGACCCAGTACTTC.

Concerning this clone itself: Germline is not matched at one junction end, which may reflect a read error. The V gene is TRBV4-2, the J gene TRBJ1-3; a possible D gene is TRBD1 (5 bases). The germline V gene has CDR1 LGHNA and CDR2 YNFKEQ. The CDR3 runs to 17 residues. The CDR3, as DNA: TGTGCCAACAGCCAAGATCAGGGCAGCAGCTCTGGAAACACCATATATTTT. It codes for CANSQDQGSSSGNTIYF.

The rearrangement uses TRBV7-3 and TRBJ1-1; 8 bases fit TRBD1. CDR3 length equals 14 residues. Germline V gene data show CDR1 as SGHTA and CDR2 as FQGTGA. V shed 3 bases, J shed 2 bases, and the junction held 2 bases outside the gene matches. For the CDR3, the DNA is TGTGCCAGCAGCTTCGGACAGGGTAACACTGAAGCTTTCTTT. This encodes CASSFGQGNTEAFF.

The chain recombines TRBV19 with TRBJ1-4, with a tentative D call TRBD1 (5 bases). Deletions cut 7 bases from V and 8 bases from J, with 20 bases between. CDR1 LNHDA and CDR2 SQIVND come from the germline V gene (reference sequence). The CDR3 is 15 amino acids. The CDR3 region has the DNA TGTGCCAGTAAATTGAAGCAGGGCGTATCGGAAAAACTGTTTTTT. It encodes CASKLKQGVSEKLFF.

A note on this clone: One junction end does not reproduce the germline sequence, and a read error may be involved. Other DNA sequences from this sample encode an identical CDR3 as well. The V gene is TRBV5-6, the J gene TRBJ1-2; D is uncertain. Germline CDR1 and CDR2: SGHDT and YYEEEE. The CDR3 runs to 13 residues. CDR3 loop: CASSLRGLDGYTF. Written as DNA, the CDR3 is TGTGCCAGTAGCTTGAGAGGGCTCGATGGCTACACCTTC.

This chain connects TRBV10-2 to TRBJ1-5; D is unresolved. This CDR3 is built from 15 residues. CDR1 is WSHSY, CDR2 SAAADI, per germline. V lost 6 bases and J 7 bases, leaving 19 bases between the germline ends. The CDR3 loop reads CASSRMGTRGQPQHF. The CDR3 bases are TGCGCCAGCAGCCGGATGGGCACACGCGGGCAGCCCCAGCATTTT.

The chain employs TRBV6-5 and TRBJ2-2; 7 bases map to TRBD2. Germline CDR1 MNHEY, CDR2 SVGAGI. V gave up 2 bases and J gave up 3 bases; unmatched junction bases: 6. The CDR3 has 16 amino acids. Written as DNA, the CDR3 is TGTGCCAGCAGTTACATAGCGGGTTTGGACACCGGGGAGCTGTTTTTT. This sequence encodes CASSYIAGLDTGELFF.

The CDR3 coding sequence is TGTGCCAGCTCACCCGACAGGAGCCCGTACGAGCAGTACTTC. This sequence encodes CASSPDRSPYEQYF. V is TRBV18 and J is TRBJ2-7, with a possible D match to TRBD1 (6 bases). CDR3 length: 14 residues. V shed 3 bases and J shed 4 bases, with 13 bases lying between them. Per the germline V gene, CDR1 is KGHSH and CDR2 is LQKENI.